The rows below give T cell receptor beta chains drawn from one sample of a study of blood T cell repertoires in COVID-19. Profiled with immunoSEQ multiplex PCR; TCRdb holds only in-frame clones, not every one. The table records roughly 190,000 clones, more than 75% of them present only once. The sample consisted of peripheral blood. All receptors come from a man aged 35-49 years with active or convalescent COVID-19. The conserved cysteine and the conserved F or W are not part of the CDR3 here. D genes are given only for firm matches.

>TRBV7-8|TRBJ1-1|TRBD1
ASSNQHTGAVFTEAF
>TRBV29-1|TRBJ2-5|NA
SVEGGRSLQETQY
>TRBV30|TRBJ2-7|NA
AWSVQGWHEQY
>TRBV10-3|TRBJ1-3|NA
AISEAGGSGNTIY
>TRBV5-1|TRBJ1-1|NA
ASRSGWMGTEAF
>TRBV11-3|TRBJ1-1|TRBD1
ASSLDKGQWAPVENTEAF
>TRBV30|TRBJ1-5|NA
AWSGTDSNQPQH
>TRBV4-2|TRBJ1-2|NA
ASSQEGSGLDGYT
>TRBV28|TRBJ2-2|NA
ASSGGAYFAGELF
>TRBV6-2/TRBV6-3|TRBJ2-7|TRBD1
ASSDRGYSYEQY
>TRBV6-1|TRBJ2-7|NA
ASSEVGDYEQY
>TRBV5-1|TRBJ1-1|TRBD1
ASSLWTGGNTEAF
>TRBV19|TRBJ2-3|NA
ASSERGAVRGTDTQY
>TRBV11-3|TRBJ2-5|NA
ASSLSDNQETQY
>TRBV3-1/TRBV3-2|TRBJ1-1|NA
ASSQRTANTEAF
>TRBV7-8|TRBJ1-6|NA
ASSPQSDSPLH
>TRBV11-2|TRBJ2-7|TRBD1
ASSQDRGFHEQY
>TRBV28|TRBJ1-4|NA
ASRGTLTNEKLF
>TRBV18|TRBJ1-3|NA
ASSPQGHLGNTIY
>TRBV4-3|TRBJ2-7|TRBD2
ASSHNLAGGSSYEQY